A selection of T cell receptor beta chains follows, all from one sample in a study of cytomegalovirus exposure and HLA in healthy donors. Some clones are missing from TCRdb's copy, which holds only in-frame ones; the method was immunoSEQ multiplex PCR. The sample lists approximately 170,000 clones, roughly 84% occurring once. Sequencing was carried out using PBMCs. All receptors derive from a man aged 25-45 years in good health and CMV-seropositive. CDR3s include the opening cysteine and the closing phenylalanine or tryptophan. The D gene is left open where the match is weak. Clone size, where shown, is once, few, many, or a class for clones that have expanded.

TRBD2	TRBJ2-5	TRBV7-3	-	CASSQLAGGQETQYF	TGTGCCAGCAGCCAACTAGCGGGAGGGCAGGAGACCCAGTACTTC
-	TRBJ2-1	TRBV10-3	-	CAISGASEINEQFF	TGTGCCATCAGTGGGGCCTCAGAGATCAATGAGCAGTTCTTC
TRBD2	TRBJ2-1	TRBV4-3	-	CASSQRPSGMHEQFF	TGCGCCAGCAGCCAACGCCCTAGCGGGATGCATGAGCAGTTCTTC
TRBD1	TRBJ1-1	TRBV15	-	CATSSRQGNTEAFF	TGTGCCACCAGCAGCCGACAGGGGAACACTGAAGCTTTCTTT
-	TRBJ1-2	TRBV4-2	-	CASSQESGYTF	TGTGCCAGCAGCCAAGAGTCCGGGTACACCTTC
TRBD1	TRBJ1-1	TRBV5-1	-	CASSSGTGRMNTEAFF	TGCGCCAGCAGCTCCGGGACAGGGCGTATGAACACTGAAGCTTTCTTT
TRBD2	TRBJ2-1	TRBV5-6	-	CASSSGLARFNEQFF	TGTGCCAGCAGCTCGGGACTAGCCCGATTCAATGAGCAGTTCTTC
TRBD2	TRBJ2-3	TRBV7-3	-	CASSLTGGPADTQYF	TGTGCCAGCAGCTTAACGGGAGGGCCTGCAGATACGCAGTATTTT
-	TRBJ2-2	TRBV2	-	CASSGLANTGELFF	TGTGCCAGCAGTGGCCTAGCGAACACCGGGGAGCTGTTTTTT
-	TRBJ1-1	TRBV29-1	-	CSVESTGLNTEAFF	TGCAGCGTTGAGAGTACGGGTTTGAACACTGAAGCTTTCTTT
TRBD1	TRBJ2-5	TRBV6-5	-	CASRQGAGETQYF	TGTGCCAGCAGACAGGGGGCAGGAGAGACCCAGTACTTC
TRBD1	TRBJ1-1	TRBV6-5	-	CASSRDRGRGTEAFF	TGTGCCAGCAGTAGGGACAGGGGGCGAGGCACTGAAGCTTTCTTT
-	TRBJ1-2	TRBV19	once	CASSIGGSYGYTF	TGTGCCAGTAGTATCGGGGGAAGCTATGGCTACACCTTC